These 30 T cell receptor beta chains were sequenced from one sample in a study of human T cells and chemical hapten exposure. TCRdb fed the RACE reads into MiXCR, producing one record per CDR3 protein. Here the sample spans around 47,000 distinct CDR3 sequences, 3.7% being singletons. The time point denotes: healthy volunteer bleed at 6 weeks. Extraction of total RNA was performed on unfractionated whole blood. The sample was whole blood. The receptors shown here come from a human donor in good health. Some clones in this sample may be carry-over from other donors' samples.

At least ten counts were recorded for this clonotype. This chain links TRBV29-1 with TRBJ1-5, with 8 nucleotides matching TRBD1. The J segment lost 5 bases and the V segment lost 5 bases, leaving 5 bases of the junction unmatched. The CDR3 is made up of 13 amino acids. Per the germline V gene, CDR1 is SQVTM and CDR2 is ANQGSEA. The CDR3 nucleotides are TGCAGCGTTCAGACAGGGGTTCATCAGCCCCAGCATTTT. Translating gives CSVQTGVHQPQHF.

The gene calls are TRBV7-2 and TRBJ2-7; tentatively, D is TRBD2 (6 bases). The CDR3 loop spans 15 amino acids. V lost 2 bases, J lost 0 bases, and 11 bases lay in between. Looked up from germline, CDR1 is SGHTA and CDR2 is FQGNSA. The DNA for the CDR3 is TGTGCCAGCAGCTTAACTAGCTTCCTCTCCTACGAGCAGTACTTC. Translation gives CASSLTSFLSYEQYF.

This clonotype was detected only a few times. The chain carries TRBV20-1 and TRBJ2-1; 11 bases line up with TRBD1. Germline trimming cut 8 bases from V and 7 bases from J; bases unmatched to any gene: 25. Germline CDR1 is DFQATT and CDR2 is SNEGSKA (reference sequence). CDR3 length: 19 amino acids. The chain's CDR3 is CSSKAWTGGGSLHMNEQFF. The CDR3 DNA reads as TGCAGTTCCAAAGCTTGGACAGGGGGCGGTTCGCTACACATGAATGAGCAGTTCTTC.

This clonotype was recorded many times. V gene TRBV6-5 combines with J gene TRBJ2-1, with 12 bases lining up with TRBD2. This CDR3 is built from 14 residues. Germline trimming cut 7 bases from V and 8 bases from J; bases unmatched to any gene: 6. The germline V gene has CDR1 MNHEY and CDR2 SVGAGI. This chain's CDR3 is CASILAGGSDEQFF. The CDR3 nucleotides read TGTGCCAGCATACTAGCGGGAGGAAGCGATGAGCAGTTCTTC.

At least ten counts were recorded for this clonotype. The CDR3 nucleotides are TGCAGTGCTCCGGGACAGGGCCGCGAGACCCAGTACTTC. Residues: CSAPGQGRETQYF. This chain links TRBV20-1 with TRBJ2-5; 9 bases fit TRBD1. The junction had 6 bases not matched to a gene; V was cut back by 5 bases and J by 5 bases. This CDR3 is built from 13 residues. The V gene's germline CDR1 is DFQATT and CDR2 SNEGSKA (reference sequence).

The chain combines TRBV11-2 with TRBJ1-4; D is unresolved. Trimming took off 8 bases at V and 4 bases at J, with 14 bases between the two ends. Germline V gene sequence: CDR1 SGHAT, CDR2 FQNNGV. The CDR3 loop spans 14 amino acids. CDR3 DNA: TGTGCCAGCCCCTCAGGACTGAGTAATGAAAAACTGTTTTTT. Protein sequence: CASPSGLSNEKLFF. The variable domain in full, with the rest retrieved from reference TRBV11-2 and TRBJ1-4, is EAGVAQSPRYKIIEKRQSVAFWCNPISGHATLYWYQQILGQGPKLLIQFQNNGVVDDSQLPKDRFSAERLKGVDSTLKIQPAKLEDSAVYLCASPSGLSNEKLFFGSGTQLSVL.

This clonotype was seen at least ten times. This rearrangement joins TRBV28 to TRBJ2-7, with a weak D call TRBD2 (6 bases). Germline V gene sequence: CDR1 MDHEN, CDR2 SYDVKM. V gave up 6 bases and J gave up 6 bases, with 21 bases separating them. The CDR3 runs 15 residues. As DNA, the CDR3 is TGTGCCAGCAGCCCCCGGGGCGGGGTCGGGGTCGAGCAGTACTTC. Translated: CASSPRGGVGVEQYF. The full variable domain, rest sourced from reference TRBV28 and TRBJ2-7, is DVKVTQSSRYLVKRTGEKVFLECVQDMDHENMFWYRQDPGLGLRLIYFSYDVKMKEKGDIPEGYSVSREKKERFSLILESASTNQTSMYLCASSPRGGVGVEQYFGPGTRLTVT.

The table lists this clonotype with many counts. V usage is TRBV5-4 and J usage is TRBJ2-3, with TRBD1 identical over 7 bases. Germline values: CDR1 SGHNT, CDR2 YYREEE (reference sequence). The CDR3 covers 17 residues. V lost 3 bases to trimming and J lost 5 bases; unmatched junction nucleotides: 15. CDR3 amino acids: CASSSGGVVDGQDTQYF. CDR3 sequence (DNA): TGTGCCAGCAGCTCAGGGGGAGTAGTAGACGGCCAAGATACGCAGTATTTT.

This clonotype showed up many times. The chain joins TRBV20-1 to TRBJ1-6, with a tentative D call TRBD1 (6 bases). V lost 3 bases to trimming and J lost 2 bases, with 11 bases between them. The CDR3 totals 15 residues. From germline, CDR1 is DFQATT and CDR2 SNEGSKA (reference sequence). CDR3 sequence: CSASRDTPYNSPLHF. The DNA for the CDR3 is TGCAGTGCTAGCCGGGACACCCCCTATAATTCACCCCTCCACTTT.

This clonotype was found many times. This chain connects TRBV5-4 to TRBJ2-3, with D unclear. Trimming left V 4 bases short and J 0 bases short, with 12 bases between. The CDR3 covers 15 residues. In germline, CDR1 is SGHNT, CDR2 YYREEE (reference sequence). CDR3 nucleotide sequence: TGTGCCAGCAGCCTTCAGTCTCCTAGCACAGATACGCAGTATTTT. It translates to CASSLQSPSTDTQYF.

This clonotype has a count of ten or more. CDR3 residues: CARGNPANYNEQFF. The CDR3 region has the DNA TGTGCCAGAGGGAATCCGGCCAACTACAATGAGCAGTTCTTC. This chain connects TRBV2 to TRBJ2-1, with D uncertain. Germline-derived CDR1 and CDR2 are SNHLY and FYNNEI. The CDR3 sequence is 14 residues long. Trimming pared 9 bases from V and 3 bases from J, leaving 15 bases between.

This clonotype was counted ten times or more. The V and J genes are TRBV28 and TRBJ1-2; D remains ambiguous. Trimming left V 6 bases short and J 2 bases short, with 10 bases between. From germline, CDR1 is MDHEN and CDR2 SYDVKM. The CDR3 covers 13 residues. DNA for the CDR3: TGTGCCAGCAGCCCACTGGGAAACTATGGCTACACCTTC. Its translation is CASSPLGNYGYTF.

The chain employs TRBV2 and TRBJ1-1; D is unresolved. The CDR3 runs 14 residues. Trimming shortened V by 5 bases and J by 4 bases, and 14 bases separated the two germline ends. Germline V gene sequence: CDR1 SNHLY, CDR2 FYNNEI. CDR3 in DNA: TGTGCCAGCAGTCTGACCACACGGGCCACTGAAGCTTTCTTT. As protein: CASSLTTRATEAFF.

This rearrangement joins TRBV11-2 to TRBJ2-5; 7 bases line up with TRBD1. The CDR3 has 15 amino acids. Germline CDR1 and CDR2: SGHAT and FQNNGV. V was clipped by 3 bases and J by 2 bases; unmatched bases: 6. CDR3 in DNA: TGTGCCAGCAGCTTGACCGGGACAGAGCAAGAGACCCAGTACTTC. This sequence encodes CASSLTGTEQETQYF.

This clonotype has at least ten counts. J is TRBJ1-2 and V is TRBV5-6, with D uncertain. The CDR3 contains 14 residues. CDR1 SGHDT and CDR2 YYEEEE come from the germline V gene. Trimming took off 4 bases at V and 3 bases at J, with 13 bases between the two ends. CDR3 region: CASSTRGLDYGYTF. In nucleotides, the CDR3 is TGTGCCAGCAGCACCCGCGGGCTGGACTATGGCTACACCTTC.

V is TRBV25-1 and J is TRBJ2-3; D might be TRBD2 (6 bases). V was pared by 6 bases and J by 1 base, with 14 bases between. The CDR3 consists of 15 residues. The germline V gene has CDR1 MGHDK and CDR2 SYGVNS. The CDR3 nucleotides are TGTGCCAGCAGCGTAAGAGGCGGGGGCACAGATACGCAGTATTTT. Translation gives CASSVRGGGTDTQYF.

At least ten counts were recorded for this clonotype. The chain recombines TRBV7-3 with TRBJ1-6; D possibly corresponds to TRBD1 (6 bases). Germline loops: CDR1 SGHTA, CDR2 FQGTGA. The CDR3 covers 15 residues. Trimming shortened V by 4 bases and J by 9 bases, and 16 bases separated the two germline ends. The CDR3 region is CASSSTGGAGSPLHF. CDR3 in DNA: TGTGCCAGCAGCTCAACGGGGGGCGCTGGTTCACCCCTCCACTTT. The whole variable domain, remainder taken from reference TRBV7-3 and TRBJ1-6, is GAGVSQTPSNKVTEKGKYVELRCDPISGHTALYWYRQSLGQGPEFLIYFQGTGAADDSGLPNDRFFAVRPEGSVSTLKIQRTERGDSAVYLCASSSTGGAGSPLHFGNGTRLTVT.

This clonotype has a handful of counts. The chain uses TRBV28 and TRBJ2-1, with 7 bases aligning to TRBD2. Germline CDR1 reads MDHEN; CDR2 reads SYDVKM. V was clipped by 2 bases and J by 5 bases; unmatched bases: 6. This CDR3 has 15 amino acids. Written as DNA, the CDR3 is TGTGCCAGCAGTTTAAGCGGGGAGTGGGACAATGAGCAGTTCTTC. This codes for CASSLSGEWDNEQFF.

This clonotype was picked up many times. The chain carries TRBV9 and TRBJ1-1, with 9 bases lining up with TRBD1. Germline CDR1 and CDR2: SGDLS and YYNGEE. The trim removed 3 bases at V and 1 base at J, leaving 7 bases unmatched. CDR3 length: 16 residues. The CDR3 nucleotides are TGTGCCAGCAGCGGAGATGACAGGGGGAAGAACACTGAAGCTTTCTTT. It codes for CASSGDDRGKNTEAFF.

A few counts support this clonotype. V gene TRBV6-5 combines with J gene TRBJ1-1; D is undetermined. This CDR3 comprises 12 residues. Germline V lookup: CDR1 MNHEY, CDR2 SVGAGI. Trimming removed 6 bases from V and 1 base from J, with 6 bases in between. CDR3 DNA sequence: TGTGCCAGCAGCCGACCGAACACTGAAGCTTTCTTT. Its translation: CASSRPNTEAFF.

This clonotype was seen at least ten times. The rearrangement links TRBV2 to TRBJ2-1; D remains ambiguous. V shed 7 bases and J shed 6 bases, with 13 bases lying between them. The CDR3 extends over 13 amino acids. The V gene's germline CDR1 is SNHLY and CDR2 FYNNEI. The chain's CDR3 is CASNPNSPNEQFF. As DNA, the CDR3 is TGTGCCAGCAACCCCAACAGCCCCAATGAGCAGTTCTTC.

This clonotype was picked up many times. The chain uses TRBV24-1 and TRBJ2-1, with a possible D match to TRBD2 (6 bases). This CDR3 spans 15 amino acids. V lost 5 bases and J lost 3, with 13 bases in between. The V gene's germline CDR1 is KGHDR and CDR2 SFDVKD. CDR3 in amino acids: CATSAHREIYNEQFF. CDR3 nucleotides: TGTGCCACCAGTGCTCACCGGGAGATCTACAATGAGCAGTTCTTC.

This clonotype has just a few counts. CDR3 residues: CSVEGGQGTLQYGYTF. In nucleotides, the CDR3 is TGCAGCGTTGAAGGGGGACAGGGAACCCTACAGTATGGCTACACCTTC. The V gene is TRBV29-1, the J gene TRBJ1-2, with 9 bases identical to TRBD1. The CDR3 length is 16 residues. The V gene end was trimmed by 1 base and the J gene end by 5 bases; junction bases not matched to a gene: 11. Per the germline V gene, CDR1 is SQVTM and CDR2 is ANQGSEA.

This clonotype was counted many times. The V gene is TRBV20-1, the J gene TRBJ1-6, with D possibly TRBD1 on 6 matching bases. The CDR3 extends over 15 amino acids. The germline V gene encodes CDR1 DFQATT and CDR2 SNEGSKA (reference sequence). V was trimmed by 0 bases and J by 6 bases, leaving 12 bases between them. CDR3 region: CSARDQQGPNSPLHF. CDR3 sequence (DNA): TGCAGTGCTAGAGACCAACAGGGTCCTAATTCACCCCTCCACTTT.

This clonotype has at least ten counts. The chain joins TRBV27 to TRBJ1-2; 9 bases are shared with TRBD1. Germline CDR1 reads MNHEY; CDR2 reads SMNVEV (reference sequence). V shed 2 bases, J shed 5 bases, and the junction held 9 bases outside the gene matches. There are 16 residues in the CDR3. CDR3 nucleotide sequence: TGTGCCAGCAGTTTAGGGGGGGGGACAGGGACTTATGGCTACACCTTC. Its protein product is CASSLGGGTGTYGYTF.

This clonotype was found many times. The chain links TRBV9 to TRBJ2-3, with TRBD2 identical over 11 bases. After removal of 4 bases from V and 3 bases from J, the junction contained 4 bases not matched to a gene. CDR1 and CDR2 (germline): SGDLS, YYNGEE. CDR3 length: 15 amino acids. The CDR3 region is CASSPSSGRTDTQYF. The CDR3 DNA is TGTGCCAGCAGCCCCTCTAGCGGGAGGACAGATACGCAGTATTTT.

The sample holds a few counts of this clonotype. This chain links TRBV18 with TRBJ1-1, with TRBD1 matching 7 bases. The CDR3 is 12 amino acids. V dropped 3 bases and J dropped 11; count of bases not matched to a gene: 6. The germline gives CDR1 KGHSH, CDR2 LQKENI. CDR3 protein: CASSPPGQRAFF. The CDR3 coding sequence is TGTGCCAGCTCACCGCCGGGACAGCGGGCTTTCTTT.

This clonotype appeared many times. In nucleotides, the CDR3 is TGTGCCAGCAGCTTTCAAAGCGGGCCTACAGATACGCAGTATTTT. This codes for CASSFQSGPTDTQYF. The chain links TRBV7-2 to TRBJ2-3; tentatively, D is TRBD2 (6 bases). This CDR3 has 15 amino acids. V was clipped by 3 bases and J by 3 bases, with 13 bases between them. Germline CDR1 reads SGHTA; CDR2 reads FQGNSA. Combining the CDR3 with reference TRBV7-2 and TRBJ2-3 gives the whole variable domain GAGVSQSPSNKVTEKGKDVELRCDPISGHTALYWYRQSLGQGLEFLIYFQGNSAPDKSGLPSDRFSAERTGGSVSTLTIQRTQQEDSAVYLCASSFQSGPTDTQYFGPGTRLTVL.

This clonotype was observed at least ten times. CDR3 region: CASSQPTSGRRYEQYF. CDR3 nucleotide sequence: TGCGCCAGCAGCCAGCCCACTAGCGGGAGAAGGTACGAGCAGTACTTC. V is TRBV4-1 and J is TRBJ2-7; 11 bases map to TRBD2. Germline V lookup: CDR1 MGHRA, CDR2 YSYEKL. The J segment lost 4 bases and the V segment lost 3 bases, leaving 8 bases of the junction unmatched. This CDR3 is built from 16 residues.

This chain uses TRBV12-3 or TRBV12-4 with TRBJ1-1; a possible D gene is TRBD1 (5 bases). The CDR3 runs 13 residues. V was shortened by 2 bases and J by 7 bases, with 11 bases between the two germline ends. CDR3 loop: CASSLSGTVEAFF. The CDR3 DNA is TGTGCCAGCAGTTTATCGGGGACCGTTGAAGCTTTCTTT.